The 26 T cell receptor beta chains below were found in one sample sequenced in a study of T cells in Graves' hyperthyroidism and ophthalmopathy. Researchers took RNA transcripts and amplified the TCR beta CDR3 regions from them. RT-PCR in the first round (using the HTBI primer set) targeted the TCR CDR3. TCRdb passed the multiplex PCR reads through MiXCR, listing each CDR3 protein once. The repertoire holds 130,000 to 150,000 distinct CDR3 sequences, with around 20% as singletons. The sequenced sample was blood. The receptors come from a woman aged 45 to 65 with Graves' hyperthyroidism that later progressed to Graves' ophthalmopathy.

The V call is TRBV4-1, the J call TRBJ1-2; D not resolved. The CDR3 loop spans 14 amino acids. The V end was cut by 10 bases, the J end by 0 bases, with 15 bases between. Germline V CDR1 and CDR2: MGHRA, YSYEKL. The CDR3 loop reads CATGVGLANYGYTF. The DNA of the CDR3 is TGCGCCACCGGCGTAGGGCTAGCTAACTATGGCTACACCTTC.

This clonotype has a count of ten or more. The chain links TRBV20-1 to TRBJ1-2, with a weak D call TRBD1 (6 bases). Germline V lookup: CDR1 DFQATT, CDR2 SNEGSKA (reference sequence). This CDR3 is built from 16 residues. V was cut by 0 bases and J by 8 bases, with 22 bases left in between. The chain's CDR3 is CSARDLGQSSRGGYTF. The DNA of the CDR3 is TGCAGTGCTAGAGATCTAGGACAGTCTAGTCGGGGCGGCTACACCTTC.

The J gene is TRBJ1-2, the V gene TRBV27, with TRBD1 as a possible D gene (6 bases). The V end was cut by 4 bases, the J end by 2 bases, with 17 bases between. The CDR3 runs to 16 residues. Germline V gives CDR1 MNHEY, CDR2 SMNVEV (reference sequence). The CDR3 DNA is TGTGCCAGCAGTTCGAAATCCGGGCAGGGGAACTATGGCTACACCTTC. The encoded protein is CASSSKSGQGNYGYTF.

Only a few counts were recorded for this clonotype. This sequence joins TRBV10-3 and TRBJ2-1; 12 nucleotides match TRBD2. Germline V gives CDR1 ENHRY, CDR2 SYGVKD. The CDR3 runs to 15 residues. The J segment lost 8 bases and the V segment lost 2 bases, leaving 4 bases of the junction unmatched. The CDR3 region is CAISEPGTSGYEQFF. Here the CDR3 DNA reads TGTGCCATCAGTGAGCCCGGGACTAGCGGGTATGAGCAGTTCTTC.

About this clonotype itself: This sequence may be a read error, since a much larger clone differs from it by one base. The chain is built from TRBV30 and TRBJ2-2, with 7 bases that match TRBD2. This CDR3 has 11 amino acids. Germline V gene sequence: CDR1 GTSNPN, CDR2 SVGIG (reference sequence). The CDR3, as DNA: TGTGCCTGGGGCTTGAGCGGGGTGCTGTTTTTT. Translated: CAWGLSGVLFF.

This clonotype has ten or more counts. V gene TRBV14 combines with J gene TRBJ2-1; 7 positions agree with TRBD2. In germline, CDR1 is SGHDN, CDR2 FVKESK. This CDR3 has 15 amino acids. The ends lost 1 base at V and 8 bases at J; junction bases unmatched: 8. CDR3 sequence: CASSQGSGVPHEQFF. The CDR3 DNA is TGTGCCAGCAGCCAAGGCAGCGGGGTCCCCCATGAGCAGTTCTTC.

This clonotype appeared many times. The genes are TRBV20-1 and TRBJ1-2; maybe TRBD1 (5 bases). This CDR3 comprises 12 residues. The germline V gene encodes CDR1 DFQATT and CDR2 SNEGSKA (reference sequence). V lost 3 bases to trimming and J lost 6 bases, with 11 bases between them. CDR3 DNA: TGCAGTGCTAGGGGAGGGGAACATGGCTACACCTTC. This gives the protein CSARGGEHGYTF.

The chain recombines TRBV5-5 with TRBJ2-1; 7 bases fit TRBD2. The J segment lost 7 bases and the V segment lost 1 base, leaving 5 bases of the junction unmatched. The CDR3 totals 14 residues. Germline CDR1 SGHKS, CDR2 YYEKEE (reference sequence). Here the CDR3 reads CASSLKGLRNEQFF. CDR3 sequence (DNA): TGTGCCAGCAGCTTGAAGGGACTACGGAATGAGCAGTTCTTC.

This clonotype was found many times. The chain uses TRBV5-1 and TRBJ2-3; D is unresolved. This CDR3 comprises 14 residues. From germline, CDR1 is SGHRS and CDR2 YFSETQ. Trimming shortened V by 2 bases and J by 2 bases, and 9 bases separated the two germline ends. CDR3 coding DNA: TGCGCCAGCAGCTTCGGCCATTCCACAGATACGCAGTATTTT. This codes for CASSFGHSTDTQYF.

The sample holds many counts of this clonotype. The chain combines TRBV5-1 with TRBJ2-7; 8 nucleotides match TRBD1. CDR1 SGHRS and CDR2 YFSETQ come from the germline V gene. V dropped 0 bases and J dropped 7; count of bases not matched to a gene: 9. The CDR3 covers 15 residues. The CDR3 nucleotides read TGCGCCAGCAGCTTGGGTAGACAGGGGACCCGGGAGCAGTACTTC. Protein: CASSLGRQGTREQYF. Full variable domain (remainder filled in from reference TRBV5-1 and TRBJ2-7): KAGVTQTPRYLIKTRGQQVTLSCSPISGHRSVSWYQQTPGQGLQFLFEYFSETQRNKGNFPGRFSGRQFSNSRSEMNVSTLELGDSALYLCASSLGRQGTREQYFGPGTRLTVT.

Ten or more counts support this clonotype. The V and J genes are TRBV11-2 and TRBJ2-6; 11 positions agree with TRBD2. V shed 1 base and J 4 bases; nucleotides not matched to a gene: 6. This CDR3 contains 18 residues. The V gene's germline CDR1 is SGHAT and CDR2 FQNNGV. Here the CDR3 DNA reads TGTGCCAGCAGCTTAGTAGCGGGAGGGCTATCAGGGGCCAACGTCCTGACTTTC. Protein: CASSLVAGGLSGANVLTF.

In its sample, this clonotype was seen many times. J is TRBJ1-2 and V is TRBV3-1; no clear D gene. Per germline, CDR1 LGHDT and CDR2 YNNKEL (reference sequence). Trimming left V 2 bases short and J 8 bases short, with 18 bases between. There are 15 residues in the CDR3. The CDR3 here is CASSQKGWTDGGYTF. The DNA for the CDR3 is TGTGCCAGCAGCCAAAAAGGGTGGACGGACGGGGGCTACACCTTC.

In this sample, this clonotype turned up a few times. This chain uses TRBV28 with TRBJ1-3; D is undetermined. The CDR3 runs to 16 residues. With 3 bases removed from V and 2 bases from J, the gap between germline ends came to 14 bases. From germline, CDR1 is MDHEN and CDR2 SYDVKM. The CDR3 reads CASSFAWGWTGNTIYF. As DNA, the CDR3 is TGTGCCAGCAGTTTCGCGTGGGGTTGGACTGGAAACACCATATATTTT.

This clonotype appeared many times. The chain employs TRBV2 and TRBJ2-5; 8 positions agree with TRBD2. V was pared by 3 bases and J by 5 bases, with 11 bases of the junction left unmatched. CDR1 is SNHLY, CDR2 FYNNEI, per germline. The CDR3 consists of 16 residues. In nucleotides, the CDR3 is TGTGCCAGCAGTGATGCTAGCGGGTCCCTCGGGGAGACCCAGTACTTC. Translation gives CASSDASGSLGETQYF.

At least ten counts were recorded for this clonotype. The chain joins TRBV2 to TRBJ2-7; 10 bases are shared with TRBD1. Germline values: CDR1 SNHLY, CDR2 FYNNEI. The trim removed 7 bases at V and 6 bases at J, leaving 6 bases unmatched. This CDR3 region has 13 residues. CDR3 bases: TGTGCCAGCAAAAGACAGGGGGCTGGCGAGCAGTACTTC. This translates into CASKRQGAGEQYF.

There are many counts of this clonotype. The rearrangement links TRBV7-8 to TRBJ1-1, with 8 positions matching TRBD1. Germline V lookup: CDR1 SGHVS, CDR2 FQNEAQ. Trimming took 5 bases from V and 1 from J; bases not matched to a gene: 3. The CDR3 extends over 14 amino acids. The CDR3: CASSPGQGNTEAFF. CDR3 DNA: TGTGCCAGCAGCCCCGGACAGGGGAACACTGAAGCTTTCTTT.

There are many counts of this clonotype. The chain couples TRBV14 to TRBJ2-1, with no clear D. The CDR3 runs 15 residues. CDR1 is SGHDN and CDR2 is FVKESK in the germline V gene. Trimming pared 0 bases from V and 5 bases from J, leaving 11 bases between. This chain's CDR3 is CASSQEGQTDNEQFF. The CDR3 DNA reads TGTGCCAGCAGCCAAGAAGGGCAGACCGACAATGAGCAGTTCTTC. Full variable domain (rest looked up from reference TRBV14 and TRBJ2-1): EAGVTQFPSHSVIEKGQTVTLRCDPISGHDNLYWYRRVMGKEIKFLLHFVKESKQDESGMPNNRFLAERTGGTYSTLKVQPAELEDSGVYFCASSQEGQTDNEQFFGPGTRLTVL.

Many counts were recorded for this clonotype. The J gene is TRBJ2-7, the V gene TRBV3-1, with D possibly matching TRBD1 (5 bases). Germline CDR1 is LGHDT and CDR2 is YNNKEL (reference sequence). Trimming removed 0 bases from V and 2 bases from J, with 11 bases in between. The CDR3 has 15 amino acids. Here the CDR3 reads CASSQDSDIAYEQYF. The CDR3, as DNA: TGTGCCAGCAGCCAAGATTCGGACATCGCCTACGAGCAGTACTTC.

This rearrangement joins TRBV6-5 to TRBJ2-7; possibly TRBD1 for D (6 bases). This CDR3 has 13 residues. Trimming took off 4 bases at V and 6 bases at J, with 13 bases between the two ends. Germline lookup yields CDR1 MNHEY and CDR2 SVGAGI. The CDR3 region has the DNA TGTGCCAGCAGTTCCGGACAGCTCGGCGAGCAGTACTTC. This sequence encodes CASSSGQLGEQYF.

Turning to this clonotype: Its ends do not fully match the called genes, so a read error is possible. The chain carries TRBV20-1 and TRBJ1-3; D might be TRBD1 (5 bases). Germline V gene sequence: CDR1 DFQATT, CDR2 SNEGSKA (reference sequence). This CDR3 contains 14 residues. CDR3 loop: CSASTGPAGNTIYF. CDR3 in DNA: TGCAGTGCTAGTACAGGCCCTGCTGGGAACACCATATATTTT.

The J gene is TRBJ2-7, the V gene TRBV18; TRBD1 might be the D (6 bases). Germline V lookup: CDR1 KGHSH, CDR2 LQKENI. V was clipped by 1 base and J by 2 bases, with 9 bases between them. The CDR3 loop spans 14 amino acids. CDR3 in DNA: TGTGCCAGCTCACCACAAAAGGGGGCCTACGAGCAGTACTTC. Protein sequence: CASSPQKGAYEQYF.

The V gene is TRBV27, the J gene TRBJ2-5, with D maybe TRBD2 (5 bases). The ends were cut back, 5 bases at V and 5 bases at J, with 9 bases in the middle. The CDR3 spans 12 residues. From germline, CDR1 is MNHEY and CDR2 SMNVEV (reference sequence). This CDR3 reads CASSTGWETQYF. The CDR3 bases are TGTGCCAGCAGTACGGGATGGGAGACCCAGTACTTC.

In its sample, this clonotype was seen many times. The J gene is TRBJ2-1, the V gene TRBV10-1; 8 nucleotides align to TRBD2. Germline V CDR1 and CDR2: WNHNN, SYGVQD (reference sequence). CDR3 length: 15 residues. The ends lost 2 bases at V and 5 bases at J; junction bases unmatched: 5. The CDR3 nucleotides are TGCGCCAGCAGTGAGGCGGGAGGCCACAACAATGAGCAGTTCTTC. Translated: CASSEAGGHNNEQFF.

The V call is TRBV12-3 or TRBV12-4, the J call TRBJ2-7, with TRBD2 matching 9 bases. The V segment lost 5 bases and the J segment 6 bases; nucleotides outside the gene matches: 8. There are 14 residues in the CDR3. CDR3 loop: CASSPDSGRGEQYF. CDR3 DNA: TGTGCCAGCAGTCCCGATAGCGGGAGAGGCGAGCAGTACTTC.

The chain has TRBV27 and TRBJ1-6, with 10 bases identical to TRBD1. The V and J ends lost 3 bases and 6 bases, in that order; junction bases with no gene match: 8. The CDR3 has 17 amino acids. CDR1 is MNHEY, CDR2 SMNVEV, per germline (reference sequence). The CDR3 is CASSFSTGGCSNSPLHF. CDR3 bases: TGTGCCAGCAGTTTTTCGACAGGGGGCTGTTCTAATTCACCCCTCCACTTT.

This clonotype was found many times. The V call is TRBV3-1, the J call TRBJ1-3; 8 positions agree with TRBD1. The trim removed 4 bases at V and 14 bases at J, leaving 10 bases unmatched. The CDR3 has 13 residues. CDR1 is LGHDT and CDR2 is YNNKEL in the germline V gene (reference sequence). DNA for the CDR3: TGTGCCAGCAGCCCCCAGGGAGGGACAGGTGTATATTTT. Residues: CASSPQGGTGVYF.